The 8 T cell receptor beta chains below were found in one sample sequenced in a study of blood T cell repertoires in COVID-19. Method: immunoSEQ multiplex PCR; TCRdb's copy keeps in-frame clones and lacks some. Of approximately 270,000 clones in the sample, more than 70% are singletons; the top ten hold approximately 6%. The sequenced material came from peripheral blood. Receptor source: a woman aged 25 to 39 with COVID-19, enrolled during active disease.

The rearrangement uses TRBV19 and TRBJ2-3, with TRBD2 as a possible D gene (5 bases). CDR1 is LNHDA and CDR2 is SQIVND in the germline V gene (reference sequence). V was trimmed by 3 bases and J by 3 bases, leaving 16 bases between them. The CDR3 loop spans 16 amino acids. The CDR3 nucleotides are TGTGCCAGTAGTATGAGGGTCGGAGGATTGACAGATACGCAGTATTTT. Protein sequence: CASSMRVGGLTDTQYF.

This chain joins TRBV7-9 and TRBJ2-1; D is ambiguous. Germline values: CDR1 SEHNR, CDR2 FQNEAQ (reference sequence). The germline V and J ends were trimmed by 3 bases and 2 bases, with 11 bases remaining between them. This CDR3 spans 15 amino acids. The CDR3 region has the DNA TGTGCCAGCAGCTTCCCAGTCTTAACCTACAATGAGCAGTTCTTC. Amino acid sequence: CASSFPVLTYNEQFF.

The chain is built from TRBV23-1 and TRBJ2-7; tentative D call: TRBD2 (6 bases). TRBV23-1 is recorded as an ORF, its role being uncertain. Trimming removed 4 bases at V and 4 bases at J, with 23 bases between. The CDR3 extends over 17 amino acids. The CDR3 loop is CASSLIGPCGVSYEQYF. The CDR3 DNA sequence: TGCGCCAGCAGTCTAATTGGTCCGTGCGGGGTTTCTTACGAGCAGTACTTC.

The V gene is TRBV2, the J gene TRBJ2-7; tentatively, D is TRBD1 (5 bases). The CDR3 spans 13 residues. Per the germline V gene, CDR1 is SNHLY and CDR2 is FYNNEI. V shed 7 bases and J shed 6 bases, with 16 bases lying between them. The CDR3 here is CASKFAGISEQYF. In nucleotides, the CDR3 is TGTGCCAGCAAGTTTGCAGGGATAAGCGAGCAGTACTTC.

This clone was counted between two and nine times. This chain uses TRBV28 with TRBJ1-3, with 7 bases fitting TRBD1. The CDR3 extends over 14 amino acids. From germline, CDR1 is MDHEN and CDR2 SYDVKM. Unmatched junction bases numbered 4, after V lost 4 bases and J lost 4 bases. Here the CDR3 reads CASSSTGAGNTIYF. The CDR3, as DNA: TGTGCCAGCAGTTCAACAGGGGCAGGAAACACCATATATTTT. Looking up the rest from reference TRBV28 and TRBJ1-3 gives the full variable domain: DVKVTQSSRYLVKRTGEKVFLECVQDMDHENMFWYRQDPGLGLRLIYFSYDVKMKEKGDIPEGYSVSREKKERFSLILESASTNQTSMYLCASSSTGAGNTIYFGEGSWLTVV.

This clone appeared a single time. The genes are TRBV7-2 and TRBJ1-4; D ambiguous. The V end was cut by 10 bases, the J end by 7 bases, with 22 bases between. Germline CDR1 is SGHTA and CDR2 is FQGNSA. The CDR3 is made up of 15 amino acids. The CDR3 reads CATRPDSIKIEKLFF. The CDR3 DNA sequence: TGTGCCACCCGACCGGATAGCATAAAGATTGAAAAACTGTTTTTT.

This clone was seen once. V gene TRBV27 combines with J gene TRBJ1-1, with unresolved D. This CDR3 is built from 15 residues. With 2 bases removed from V and 4 bases from J, the gap between germline ends came to 14 bases. Germline V gene sequence: CDR1 MNHEY, CDR2 SMNVEV (reference sequence). The CDR3 loop is CASSLREGSGTEAFF. DNA of the CDR3: TGTGCCAGCAGTTTACGCGAAGGTTCGGGCACTGAAGCTTTCTTT.

The genes are TRBV18 and TRBJ2-3, with 8 bases lining up with TRBD1. Losses at the gene ends were 1 base for V and 5 bases for J; bases not matched to a gene: 5. The length of the CDR3 is 15 residues. CDR1 and CDR2 (germline): KGHSH, LQKENI. CDR3: CASSPLGQGIDTQYF. The CDR3, as DNA: TGTGCCAGCTCACCACTAGGACAGGGAATAGATACGCAGTATTTT.